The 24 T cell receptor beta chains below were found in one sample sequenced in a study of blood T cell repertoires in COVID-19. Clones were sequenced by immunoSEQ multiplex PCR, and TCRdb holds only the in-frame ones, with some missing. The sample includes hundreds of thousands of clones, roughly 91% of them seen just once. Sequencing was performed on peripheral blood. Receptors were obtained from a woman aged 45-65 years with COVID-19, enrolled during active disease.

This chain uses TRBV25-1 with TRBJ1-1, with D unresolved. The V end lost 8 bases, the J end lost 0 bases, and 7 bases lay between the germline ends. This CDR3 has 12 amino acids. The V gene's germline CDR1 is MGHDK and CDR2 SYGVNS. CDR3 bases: TGTGCCAGCTCTAGGCTGAACACTGAAGCTTTCTTT. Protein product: CASSRLNTEAFF.

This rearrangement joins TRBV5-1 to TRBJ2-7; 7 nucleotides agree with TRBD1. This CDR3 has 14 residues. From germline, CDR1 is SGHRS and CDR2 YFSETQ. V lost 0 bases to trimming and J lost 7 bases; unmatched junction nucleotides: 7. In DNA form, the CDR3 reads TGCGCCAGCAGCTTGGTCGAGGGGGCAGGAGAGCAGTACTTC. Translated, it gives CASSLVEGAGEQYF.

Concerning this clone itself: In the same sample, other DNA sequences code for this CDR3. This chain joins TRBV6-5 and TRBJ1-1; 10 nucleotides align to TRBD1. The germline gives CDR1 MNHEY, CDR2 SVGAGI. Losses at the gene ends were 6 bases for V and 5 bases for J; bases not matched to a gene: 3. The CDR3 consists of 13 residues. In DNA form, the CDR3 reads TGTGCCAGCAGCACGGACAGGGGGACTGAAGCTTTCTTT. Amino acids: CASSTDRGTEAFF.

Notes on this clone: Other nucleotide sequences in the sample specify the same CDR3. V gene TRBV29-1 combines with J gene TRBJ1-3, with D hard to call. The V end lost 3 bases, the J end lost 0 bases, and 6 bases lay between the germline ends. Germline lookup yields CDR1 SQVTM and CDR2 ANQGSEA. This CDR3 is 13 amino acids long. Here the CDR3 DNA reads TGCAGCGTTGATGGGAGCTCTGGAAACACCATATATTTT. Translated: CSVDGSSGNTIYF.

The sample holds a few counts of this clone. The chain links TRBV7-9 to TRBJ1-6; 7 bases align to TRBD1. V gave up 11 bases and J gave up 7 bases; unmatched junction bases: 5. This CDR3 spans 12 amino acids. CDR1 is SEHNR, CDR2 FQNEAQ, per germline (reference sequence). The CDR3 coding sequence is TGTGCCGGCCGACAGGGAAATTCACCCCTCCACTTT. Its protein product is CAGRQGNSPLHF.

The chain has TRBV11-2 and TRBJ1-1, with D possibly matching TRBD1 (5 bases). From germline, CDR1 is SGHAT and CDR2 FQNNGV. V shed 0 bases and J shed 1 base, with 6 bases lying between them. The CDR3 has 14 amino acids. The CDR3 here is CASSLEQANTEAFF. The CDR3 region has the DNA TGTGCCAGCAGCTTAGAACAGGCGAACACTGAAGCTTTCTTT.

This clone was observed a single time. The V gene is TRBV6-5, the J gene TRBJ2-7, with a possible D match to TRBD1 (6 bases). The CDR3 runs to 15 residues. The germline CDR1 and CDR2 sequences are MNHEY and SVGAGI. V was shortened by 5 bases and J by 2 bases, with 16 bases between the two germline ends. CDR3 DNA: TGTGCCAGCAGTCGGACAGCCGATTATCCCTACGAGCAGTACTTC. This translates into CASSRTADYPYEQYF.

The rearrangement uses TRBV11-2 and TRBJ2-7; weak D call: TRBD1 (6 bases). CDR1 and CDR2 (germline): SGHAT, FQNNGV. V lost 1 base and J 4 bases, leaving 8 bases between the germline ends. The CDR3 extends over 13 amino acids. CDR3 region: CASSLGTDYEQYF. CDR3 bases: TGTGCCAGCAGCTTAGGGACAGATTACGAGCAGTACTTC.

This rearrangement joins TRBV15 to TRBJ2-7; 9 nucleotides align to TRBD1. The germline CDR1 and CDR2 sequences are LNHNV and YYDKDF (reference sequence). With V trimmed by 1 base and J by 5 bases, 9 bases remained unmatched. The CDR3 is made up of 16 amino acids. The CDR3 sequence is CATSRGGDRAPHEQYF. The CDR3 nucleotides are TGTGCCACCAGCAGAGGAGGGGACAGGGCGCCCCACGAGCAGTACTTC.

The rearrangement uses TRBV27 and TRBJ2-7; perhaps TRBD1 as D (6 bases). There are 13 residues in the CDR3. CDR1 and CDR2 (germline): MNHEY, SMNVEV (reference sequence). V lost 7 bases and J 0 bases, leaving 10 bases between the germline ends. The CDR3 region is CASIDRNSYEQYF. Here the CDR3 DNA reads TGTGCCAGCATTGACAGGAACTCCTACGAGCAGTACTTC.

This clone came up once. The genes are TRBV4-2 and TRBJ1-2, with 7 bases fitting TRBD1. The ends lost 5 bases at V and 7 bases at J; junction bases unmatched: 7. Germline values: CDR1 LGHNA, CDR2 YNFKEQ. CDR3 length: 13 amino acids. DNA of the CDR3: TGTGCCAGCAGCGCCCGGACAGGTCTTGGCTACACCTTC. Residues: CASSARTGLGYTF.

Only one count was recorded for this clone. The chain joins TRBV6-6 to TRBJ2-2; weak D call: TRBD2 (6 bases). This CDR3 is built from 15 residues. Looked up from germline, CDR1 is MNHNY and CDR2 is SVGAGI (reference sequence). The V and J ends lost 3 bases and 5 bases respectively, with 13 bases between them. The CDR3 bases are TGTGCCAGCAGTTATTTGGCTAGCGCTACCGGGGAGCTGTTTTTT. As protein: CASSYLASATGELFF.

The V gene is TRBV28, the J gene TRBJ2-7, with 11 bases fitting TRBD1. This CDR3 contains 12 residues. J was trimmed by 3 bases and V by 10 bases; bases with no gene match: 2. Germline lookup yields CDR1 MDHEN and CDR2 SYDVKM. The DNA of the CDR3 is TGTGCCACCGGGACAGGGGGCTACGAGCAGTACTTC. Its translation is CATGTGGYEQYF.

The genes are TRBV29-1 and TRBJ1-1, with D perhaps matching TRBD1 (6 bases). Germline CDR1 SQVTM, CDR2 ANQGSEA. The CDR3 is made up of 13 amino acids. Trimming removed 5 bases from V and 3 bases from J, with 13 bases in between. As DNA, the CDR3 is TGCAGCGTTAACAGGGCTGTGGACACTGAAGCTTTCTTT. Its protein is CSVNRAVDTEAFF.

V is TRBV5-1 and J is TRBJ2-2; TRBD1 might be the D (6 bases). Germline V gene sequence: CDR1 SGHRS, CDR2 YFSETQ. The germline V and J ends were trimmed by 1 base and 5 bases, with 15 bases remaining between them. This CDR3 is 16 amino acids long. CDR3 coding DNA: TGCGCCAGCAGCTTGACCTTCGGGACACTAACCGGGGAGCTGTTTTTT. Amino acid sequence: CASSLTFGTLTGELFF.

DNA of the CDR3: TGTGCTAGTGGTTTGGTAGCGGGATCTCTATACAATGAGCAGTTCTTC. Its translation is CASGLVAGSLYNEQFF. The genes are TRBV12-5 and TRBJ2-1; TRBD2 agrees at 7 bases. CDR3 length: 16 residues. CDR1 is LGHNT, CDR2 FRNRAP, per germline. Germline trimming cut 0 bases from V and 4 bases from J; bases unmatched to any gene: 6. The full variable domain, rest sourced from reference TRBV12-5 and TRBJ2-1, is DARVTQTPRHKVTEMGQEVTMRCQPILGHNTVFWYRQTMMQGLELLAYFRNRAPLDDSGMPKDRFSAEMPDATLATLKIQPSEPRDSAVYFCASGLVAGSLYNEQFFGPGTRLTVL.

This chain's CDR3 is CASSPETGSYGYTF. CDR3 DNA: TGTGCCAGTAGTCCGGAGACAGGGTCCTATGGCTACACCTTC. V and J are TRBV19 and TRBJ1-2, with 7 bases fitting TRBD1. Trimming took 5 bases from V and 4 from J; bases not matched to a gene: 7. Germline CDR1 reads LNHDA; CDR2 reads SQIVND (reference sequence). This CDR3 comprises 14 residues.

The CDR3 is CASSTGIDSNEKLFF. The CDR3 DNA is TGTGCCAGTAGTACAGGGATAGATTCCAATGAAAAACTGTTTTTT. The chain employs TRBV19 and TRBJ1-4, with D possibly matching TRBD1 (5 bases). Trimming removed 4 bases at V and 5 bases at J, with 14 bases between. The germline gives CDR1 LNHDA, CDR2 SQIVND (reference sequence). The CDR3 spans 15 residues.

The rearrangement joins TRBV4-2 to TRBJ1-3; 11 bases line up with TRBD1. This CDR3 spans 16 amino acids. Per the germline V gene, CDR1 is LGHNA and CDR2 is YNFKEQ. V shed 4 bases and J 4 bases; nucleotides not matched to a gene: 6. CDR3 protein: CASSLGQGATGNTIYF. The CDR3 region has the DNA TGTGCCAGCAGCCTTGGACAGGGGGCTACGGGAAACACCATATATTTT.

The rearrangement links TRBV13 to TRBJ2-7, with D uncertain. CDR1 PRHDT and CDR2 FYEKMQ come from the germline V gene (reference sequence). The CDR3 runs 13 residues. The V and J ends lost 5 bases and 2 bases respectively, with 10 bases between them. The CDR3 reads CASSQRSAYEQYF. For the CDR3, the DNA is TGTGCCAGCAGCCAACGGTCTGCCTACGAGCAGTACTTC.

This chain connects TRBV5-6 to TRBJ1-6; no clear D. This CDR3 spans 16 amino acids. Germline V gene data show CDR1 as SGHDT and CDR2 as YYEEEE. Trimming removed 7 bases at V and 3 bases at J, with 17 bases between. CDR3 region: CASGPFSGDYNSPLHF. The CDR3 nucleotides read TGTGCCAGCGGACCTTTCTCGGGAGACTATAATTCACCCCTCCACTTT.

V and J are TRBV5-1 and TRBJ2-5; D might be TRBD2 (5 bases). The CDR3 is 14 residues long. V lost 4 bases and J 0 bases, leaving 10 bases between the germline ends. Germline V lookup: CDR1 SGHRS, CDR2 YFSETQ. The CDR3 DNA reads TGCGCCAGCAGCAAGGGAGAGTACCAAGAGACCCAGTACTTC. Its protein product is CASSKGEYQETQYF.

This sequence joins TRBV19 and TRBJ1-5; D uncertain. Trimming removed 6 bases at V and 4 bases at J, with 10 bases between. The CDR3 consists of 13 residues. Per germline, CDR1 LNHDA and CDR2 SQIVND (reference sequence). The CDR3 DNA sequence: TGTGCCAGTAGGGGCAGCCTTAATCAGCCCCAGCATTTT. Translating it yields CASRGSLNQPQHF.

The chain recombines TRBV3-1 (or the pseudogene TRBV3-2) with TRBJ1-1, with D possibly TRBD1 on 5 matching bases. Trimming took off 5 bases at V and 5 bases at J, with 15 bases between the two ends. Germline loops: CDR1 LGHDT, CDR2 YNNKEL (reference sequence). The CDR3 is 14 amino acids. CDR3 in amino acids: CASSTQGSGTEAFF. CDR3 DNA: TGTGCCAGCAGCACCCAGGGATCGGGTACTGAAGCTTTCTTT.